What follows describes a single TCR beta chain. Original processing notes: Quantification of nucleated cells was approximated via reference gene primer amplification. TCRdb's copy holds only in-frame clones and misses some; the assay was immunoSEQ multiplex PCR. D and trimming were read from the DNA, whereas the V and J calls and clone size are those reported in that table. Among about 130,000 clones, about 85% were seen once, and the ten largest hold roughly 5.2%. This entry comes from a study of blood T cell repertoires in COVID-19. Study-wide background: PBMCs, B-cell-depleted T cells, or T cells were the source of the cDNA or gDNA that made up the material.

Trimming took 1 base from V and 7 from J, leaving 11 bases between them. The CDR3 is made up of 14 amino acids. Germline V gene sequence: CDR1 MDHEN, CDR2 SYDVKM. Enrollment of patients from Seattle took place during active infection, with longitudinal follow-up. This TCR was recovered from a woman in her seventies with COVID-19, enrolled during active disease. Sequences were obtained from peripheral blood. V gene TRBV28 combines with J gene TRBJ1-3, with TRBD1 as a possible D gene (6 bases). In DNA form, the CDR3 reads TGTGCCAGCAGTTTATTAGGGGGACGGAACACCATATATTTT. Translating it yields CASSLLGGRNTIYF.